These 8 T cell receptor beta chains share one sample of origin, sequenced in a study of radiotherapy plus CTLA-4 blockade in lung cancer. Clones were sequenced by immunoSEQ multiplex PCR, and TCRdb holds only the in-frame ones, with some missing. The sample records tens of thousands of clones, 83% being singletons. Sample: peripheral blood, taken from a patient treated with radiotherapy plus ipilimumab. Every receptor here comes from a human donor with non-small cell lung cancer who had stable disease on radiotherapy plus ipilimumab.

The gene calls are TRBV2 and TRBJ1-2; D gene unclear. Germline V gene lookup returns CDR1 SNHLY and CDR2 FYNNEI. Trimming shortened V by 5 bases and J by 2 bases, and 15 bases separated the two germline ends. The CDR3 has 15 residues. CDR3: CASSKGLTSNYGYTF. CDR3 bases: TGTGCCAGCAGTAAGGGTCTTACCTCGAACTATGGCTACACCTTC.

The chain uses TRBV7-3 and TRBJ2-7; the match to TRBD2 covers 8 bases. Germline trimming cut 2 bases from V and 7 bases from J; bases unmatched to any gene: 7. The CDR3 has 14 residues. From germline, CDR1 is SGHTA and CDR2 FQGTGA. CDR3 nucleotide sequence: TGTGCCAGCAGCTTAGTAGCGGGAAGGGATGAGCAGTACTTC. This encodes CASSLVAGRDEQYF.

V gene TRBV18 combines with J gene TRBJ2-3, with 7 nucleotides matching TRBD2. CDR1 KGHSH and CDR2 LQKENI come from the germline V gene. V trimming: 6 bases; J trimming: 6 bases; junction bases outside the gene matches: 15. The CDR3 covers 16 residues. The CDR3 protein is CASSPTVGSGTDTQYF. The CDR3 coding sequence is TGTGCCAGCTCCCCGACCGTCGGGAGCGGGACGGATACGCAGTATTTT.

V is TRBV5-1 and J is TRBJ2-4; either TRBD1 or TRBD2 may fit D (5 bases each). Trimming cost V 4 bases and J 7 bases, with 15 bases left between them. CDR3 length: 14 residues. Germline V gene lookup returns CDR1 SGHRS and CDR2 YFSETQ. CDR3: CASSIDSRRNIQYF. Written as DNA, the CDR3 is TGCGCCAGCAGCATCGACAGCCGGAGGAACATTCAGTACTTC.

The gene calls are TRBV10-2 and TRBJ2-7, with 12 bases aligning to TRBD2. From germline, CDR1 is WSHSY and CDR2 SAAADI. Unmatched junction bases numbered 8, after V lost 6 bases and J lost 5 bases. The CDR3 is made up of 15 amino acids. The CDR3 coding sequence is TGCGCCAGCAGCCCCGGACTAGCGGGGAACAACGAGCAGTACTTC. Residues: CASSPGLAGNNEQYF.

The chain is built from TRBV6-5 and TRBJ2-7, with a tentative D call TRBD1 (6 bases). Germline lookup yields CDR1 MNHEY and CDR2 SVGAGI. Trimming stripped 4 bases from V and 7 bases from J, with 11 bases between. The length of the CDR3 is 12 residues. CDR3 sequence reads: CASSSVQGEQYF. The CDR3, as DNA: TGTGCCAGCAGTTCCGTACAGGGAGAGCAGTACTTC.

The V and J genes are TRBV5-1 and TRBJ1-1; D is uncertain. Germline V gene lookup returns CDR1 SGHRS and CDR2 YFSETQ. With 1 base removed from V and 0 bases from J, the gap between germline ends came to 10 bases. The CDR3 has 15 amino acids. This CDR3 is CASSLPAPMNTEAFF. CDR3 DNA sequence: TGCGCCAGCAGCTTGCCGGCCCCCATGAACACTGAAGCTTTCTTT.

The rearrangement uses TRBV5-1 and TRBJ2-1, with 11 positions matching TRBD2. CDR3 length equals 14 residues. Per germline, CDR1 SGHRS and CDR2 YFSETQ. The V segment lost 7 bases and the J segment 6 bases; nucleotides outside the gene matches: 6. CDR3 sequence reads: CASVAGGPVNEQFF. Here the CDR3 DNA reads TGCGCCAGCGTAGCGGGAGGGCCGGTCAATGAGCAGTTCTTC.